This TCR beta chain was recovered during a study of OX40 agonist ivuxolimab in advanced cancers. Profiled with immunoSEQ multiplex PCR; TCRdb holds only in-frame clones, not every one. Seen here are about 66,000 clones, approximately 80% observed once, and the top ten hold roughly 6.8%. Sequenced material: CD4+ or CD8+ T cells sorted from blood, taken in a trial of the OX40 agonist ivuxolimab. The TCR originated in an adult with an advanced solid tumor such as melanoma, head and neck, liver or kidney cancer.

CDR3 bases: TGTGCCAGCAGTGAGATCCGGTGGATAGGGGAAGAGACCCAGTACTTC. The encoded protein is CASSEIRWIGEETQYF. The V and J genes are TRBV2 and TRBJ2-5, with D maybe TRBD1 (5 bases). Germline values: CDR1 SNHLY, CDR2 FYNNEI. CDR3 length equals 16 residues. With 3 bases removed from V and 3 bases from J, the gap between germline ends came to 17 bases.